This TCR beta chain was retrieved from a study of T-cell memory formation after mild COVID-19. As for the study in general: TCR clusters showed largely donor specificity. Overall study results and limits: A balance of CD4 and CD8 characterized clones contracting day 15 to 85, whereas later expanders leaned CD4+. Among CD4+ contracting clones, most were CM and EM, and CD8+ ones EMRA.

Via MiXCR, TCRdb re-called the 5' RACE reads, giving one row per CDR3 protein. In the table there are under 450,000 distinct CDR3 sequences, 20% to 25% of which are singletons. Trimming cost V 1 base and J 4 bases; bases outside gene matches: 6. This CDR3 spans 15 amino acids. The V gene's germline CDR1 is SGHNT and CDR2 YYREEE (reference sequence). About this clonotype itself: Its antigen is undetermined.

This chain joins TRBV5-4 and TRBJ2-3, with TRBD2 identical over 7 bases. Specimen: PBMCs or a T cell subset sorted from them (not recorded which). The TCR was taken from an adult woman who had mild COVID-19 (a few samples of this study predate the infection). Cell type and time point are not known. The CDR3 loop reads CASSLKAAGADTQYF. The CDR3 DNA reads TGTGCCAGCAGCTTGAAAGCGGCGGGGGCAGATACGCAGTATTTT.